This TCR beta chain was recorded in a study of cytotoxic CD8 clonotypes in ibrutinib-treated CLL. For the study at large: Approximately 25 partial and 2 complete responses; at median 68 months, about 14 remitted, about twelve progressed. On average, around 89,000 productive rearrangements and under 300,000 productive templates per sample.

Turning to this clone: Its target is unknown.

TCRdb's table, derived via immunoSEQ multiplex PCR, lists solely in-frame clones and lacks some. The sample yields some 200,000 clones, roughly 72% seen once. Study-level points and caveats: Measured clonality at baseline was greater than in age-matched healthy donors and tracked with circulating CD8+ T-cell counts. Clonotypes that were public were uncommon, and they contracted or stayed stable on treatment.

V was trimmed by 3 bases and J by 7 bases, leaving 22 bases between them. This CDR3 comprises 16 residues. CDR1 SGHVS and CDR2 FNYEAQ come from the germline V gene. This sequence originates from a human donor with chronic lymphocytic leukemia. The material was PBMCs, obtained after 24 months of ibrutinib treatment. This chain joins TRBV7-6 and TRBJ2-7; the D gene is possibly TRBD2 (5 bases). DNA of the CDR3: TGTGCCAGCAGCTTGGCGAGTAGCGAGGAACTGGGGGAGCAGTACTTC. Protein product: CASSLASSEELGEQYF.